The clone carrying this T cell receptor (beta chain) has only one observation. The data were taken from a study of control samples from healthy donors and cancer patients. Profiled with immunoSEQ multiplex PCR; TCRdb holds only in-frame clones, not every one. The table includes under 150,000 clones, about nine tenths detected once. Germline values: CDR1 MNHEY, CDR2 SVGAGI. J was trimmed by 2 bases and V by 6 bases; bases with no gene match: 6. This CDR3 is built from 15 residues. The sequence was collected from a young man in good health. Sample: blood. The V gene is TRBV6-5, the J gene TRBJ2-3; 9 nucleotides match TRBD1. The CDR3 spells CASRGRDRDTDTQYF. CDR3 bases: TGTGCCAGCAGAGGCCGGGACAGGGACACAGATACGCAGTATTTT.